The 32 T cell receptor beta chains given below trace back to one sample, sequenced in a study of vaccination and CD4 T cells after COVID-19. Treatment reported: roughly 11-day PBMC culture with coronavirus spike peptide pools or control peptides (ViraFEST assay). The assay that was used to sequence DNA from cultured CD4+ T cells was the Oncomine TCR Beta short-read assay. Each CDR3 protein is one row after TCRdb ran MiXCR on the PCR reads. The sample has about 15,000 distinct CDR3 sequences, roughly two fifths seen once. Antigen specificity for these receptors is unknown. This specimen was CD4+ T cells from blood, cultured in vitro, taken before SARS-CoV-2 vaccination. These TCRs come from a human donor who had recovered from COVID-19.

The rearrangement joins TRBV6-2 or TRBV6-3 to TRBJ1-2; a weak D match, TRBD1 (5 bases). The CDR3 spans 14 residues. Per the germline V gene, CDR1 is MNHEY and CDR2 is SVGEGT. Trimming removed 2 bases from V and 8 bases from J, with 15 bases in between. The CDR3 bases are TGTGCCAGCAGTTACCAGCAGGGACGGAGAGGCTACACCTTC. Its protein product is CASSYQQGRRGYTF.

The gene calls are TRBV7-2 and TRBJ2-5, with 7 bases identical to TRBD2. CDR1 and CDR2 (germline): SGHTA, FQGNSA. The J segment lost 3 bases and the V segment lost 0 bases, leaving 4 bases of the junction unmatched. This CDR3 is built from 15 residues. The chain's CDR3 is CASSLASLAEETQYF. The CDR3 DNA reads TGTGCCAGCAGCTTAGCGTCCCTAGCGGAAGAGACCCAGTACTTC.

This rearrangement joins TRBV20-1 to TRBJ2-1; 10 bases line up with TRBD1. CDR3 length: 15 residues. The ends lost 3 bases at V and 4 bases at J; junction bases unmatched: 6. The germline gives CDR1 DFQATT, CDR2 SNEGSKA (reference sequence). This chain's CDR3 is CSASRQGAIYNEQFF. The CDR3 region has the DNA TGCAGTGCTAGTAGACAGGGGGCTATTTACAATGAGCAGTTCTTC.

The rearrangement joins TRBV20-1 to TRBJ2-5, with 12 bases lining up with TRBD2. Germline V gene data show CDR1 as DFQATT and CDR2 as SNEGSKA (reference sequence). The V segment lost 0 bases and the J segment 4 bases; nucleotides outside the gene matches: 3. The CDR3 totals 15 residues. The CDR3 DNA is TGCAGTGCTAGAGATCGGACTAGCGGGGTAGAGACCCAGTACTTC. Translating it yields CSARDRTSGVETQYF.

This clonotype was detected a few times. The chain recombines TRBV27 with TRBJ1-5; no clear D gene. V was cut by 4 bases and J by 0 bases, with 7 bases left in between. Germline CDR1 and CDR2: MNHEY and SMNVEV (reference sequence). The CDR3 loop spans 14 amino acids. CDR3 bases: TGTGCCAGCAGTTCCGAAAATAGCAATCAGCCCCAGCATTTT. Encoded protein: CASSSENSNQPQHF.

CDR3 nucleotide sequence: TGTGCCAGCTGGGACCCAGAATTGGGCCAGTACTTC. Its protein is CASWDPELGQYF. V gene TRBV28 combines with J gene TRBJ2-5, with D perhaps being TRBD1 or TRBD2 (5 bases each). V lost 8 bases, J lost 10 bases, and 17 bases lay in between. The CDR3 spans 12 residues. CDR1 MDHEN and CDR2 SYDVKM come from the germline V gene. The whole variable domain, filled in from reference TRBV28 and TRBJ2-5, reads DVKVTQSSRYLVKRTGEKVFLECVQDMDHENMFWYRQDPGLGLRLIYFSYDVKMKEKGDIPEGYSVSREKKERFSLILESASTNQTSMYLCASWDPELGQYFGPGTRLLVL.

The chain joins TRBV28 to TRBJ1-6; D is perhaps TRBD1 (5 bases). CDR3 length equals 15 residues. The germline gives CDR1 MDHEN, CDR2 SYDVKM. Between the trimmed V and J ends, which lost 1 base and 5 bases, there was a span of 9 bases. CDR3 amino acids: CASSLYGGNNSPLHF. The DNA for the CDR3 is TGTGCCAGCAGTTTATACGGGGGGAATAATTCACCCCTCCACTTT.

This clonotype was counted only a few times. The chain's CDR3 is CASSLGQFQREGQPQHF. The CDR3 region has the DNA TGTGCCAGCAGTTTGGGACAGTTTCAGAGAGAGGGTCAGCCCCAGCATTTT. This chain connects TRBV28 to TRBJ1-5; 7 bases align to TRBD1. The J segment lost 6 bases and the V segment lost 3 bases, leaving 14 bases of the junction unmatched. Looked up from germline, CDR1 is MDHEN and CDR2 is SYDVKM. This CDR3 contains 17 residues.

This clonotype has only a few counts. The CDR3 loop reads CSARVGLGGVSNQPQHF. CDR3 bases: TGCAGTGCTAGAGTTGGCTTGGGGGGCGTGAGCAATCAGCCCCAGCATTTT. V gene TRBV20-1 combines with J gene TRBJ1-5, with D possibly being TRBD1 (6 bases). V lost 1 base and J 1 base, leaving 17 bases between the germline ends. CDR1 is DFQATT and CDR2 is SNEGSKA in the germline V gene (reference sequence). The CDR3 has 17 residues.

The chain joins TRBV15 to TRBJ2-1; 7 positions match TRBD1. Germline assignment: CDR1 LNHNV and CDR2 YYDKDF (reference sequence). The CDR3 totals 14 residues. J lost 7 bases, V lost 1 base, and 4 bases had no gene match. DNA of the CDR3: TGTGCCACCAGCAGAGGAGGGACAGTTAATGAGCAGTTCTTC. This gives the protein CATSRGGTVNEQFF.

This clonotype was seen a handful of times. This chain joins TRBV27 and TRBJ1-1; 8 positions match TRBD1. The CDR3 is 15 residues long. CDR1 is MNHEY and CDR2 is SMNVEV in the germline V gene (reference sequence). The J segment lost 0 bases and the V segment lost 3 bases, leaving 3 bases of the junction unmatched. This chain's CDR3 is CASSFGTGLNTEAFF. The CDR3 DNA sequence: TGTGCCAGCAGTTTCGGGACAGGTTTGAACACTGAAGCTTTCTTT.

The chain recombines TRBV10-2 with TRBJ2-5; D gene uncertain. The germline V gene encodes CDR1 WSHSY and CDR2 SAAADI. This CDR3 has 12 amino acids. The V end was cut by 10 bases, the J end by 5 bases, with 14 bases between. The CDR3 loop is CATVGPRETQYF. CDR3 sequence (DNA): TGCGCCACCGTAGGGCCCCGGGAGACCCAGTACTTC.

J is TRBJ1-3 and V is TRBV20-1; D is possibly TRBD1 (5 bases). Trimming stripped 5 bases from V and 6 bases from J, with 23 bases between. The CDR3 is made up of 16 amino acids. Germline V gives CDR1 DFQATT, CDR2 SNEGSKA (reference sequence). The CDR3 sequence is CSAQRARGRNVNTIYF. The CDR3 DNA sequence: TGCAGTGCTCAACGGGCCCGGGGGAGAAATGTAAACACCATATATTTT.

CDR3: CASSPRGGSQETQYF. Here the CDR3 DNA reads TGTGCCAGTAGTCCCAGGGGGGGATCCCAAGAGACCCAGTACTTC. The rearrangement joins TRBV19 to TRBJ2-5; TRBD1 or TRBD2 may be the D gene (7 bases each). This CDR3 region has 15 residues. Germline assignment: CDR1 LNHDA and CDR2 SQIVND (reference sequence). The V end lost 5 bases, the J end lost 1 base, and 14 bases lay between the germline ends.

The J gene is TRBJ2-5, the V gene TRBV5-1; 10 nucleotides align to TRBD2. Germline assignment: CDR1 SGHRS and CDR2 YFSETQ. This CDR3 has 15 amino acids. Trimming took 1 base from V and 2 from J; bases not matched to a gene: 2. CDR3 amino acids: CASSLFSGGQETQYF. The CDR3 DNA sequence: TGCGCCAGCAGCTTGTTTAGCGGGGGGCAAGAGACCCAGTACTTC.

J is TRBJ2-3 and V is TRBV20-1; 8 nucleotides agree with TRBD2. There are 17 residues in the CDR3. V was clipped by 2 bases and J by 3 bases; unmatched bases: 13. Germline lookup yields CDR1 DFQATT and CDR2 SNEGSKA (reference sequence). For the CDR3, the DNA is TGCAGTGCTAGAATGTGGCGGGAGGACCGTAGGACAGATACGCAGTATTTT. It encodes CSARMWREDRRTDTQYF.

This clonotype has only a few counts. The V call is TRBV2, the J call TRBJ1-2; D not resolved. The germline CDR1 and CDR2 sequences are SNHLY and FYNNEI. V lost 6 bases and J lost 4, with 15 bases in between. The CDR3 loop spans 14 amino acids. CDR3 sequence: CASSSSRTTYGYTF. In DNA form, the CDR3 reads TGTGCCAGCAGCTCCAGCAGAACTACCTATGGCTACACCTTC.

The chain combines TRBV29-1 with TRBJ2-5; D unresolved. CDR1 and CDR2 from the germline V gene are SQVTM and ANQGSEA. The CDR3 length is 14 residues. The V end lost 6 bases, the J end lost 5 bases, and 19 bases lay between the germline ends. Here the CDR3 reads CSVRGRLGRETQYF. The CDR3 nucleotides are TGCAGCGTCCGTGGGCGTCTGGGCAGGGAGACCCAGTACTTC.

This clonotype occurred a few times. The V call is TRBV7-3, the J call TRBJ1-2; 7 bases line up with TRBD1. CDR3 length equals 13 residues. V gave up 3 bases and J gave up 3 bases; unmatched junction bases: 1. In germline, CDR1 is SGHTA, CDR2 FQGTGA. The CDR3 DNA follows: TGTGCCAGCAGCTTCGACAGGGACTATGGCTACACCTTC. This sequence encodes CASSFDRDYGYTF. Complete variable domain (other parts from reference TRBV7-3 and TRBJ1-2): GAGVSQTPSNKVTEKGKYVELRCDPISGHTALYWYRQSLGQGPEFLIYFQGTGAADDSGLPNDRFFAVRPEGSVSTLKIQRTERGDSAVYLCASSFDRDYGYTFGSGTRLTVV.

J is TRBJ2-3 and V is TRBV11-3, with D possibly being TRBD1 or TRBD2 (5 bases each). This CDR3 is 17 amino acids long. The germline V and J ends were trimmed by 5 bases and 7 bases, with 25 bases remaining between them. Per germline, CDR1 SGHNT and CDR2 YENEEA. Written as DNA, the CDR3 is TGTGCCAGCAGCCCCCAGGGCTCCGAGGGAATGGTATATACGCAGTATTTT. This codes for CASSPQGSEGMVYTQYF. The whole variable domain, filled in from reference TRBV11-3 and TRBJ2-3, reads EAGVVQSPRYKIIEKKQPVAFWCNPISGHNTLYWYLQNLGQGPELLIRYENEEAVDDSQLPKDRFSAERLKGVDSTLKIQPAELGDSAVYLCASSPQGSEGMVYTQYFGPGTRLTVL.

This sequence joins TRBV19 and TRBJ1-1; D is uncertain. Germline-derived CDR1 and CDR2 are LNHDA and SQIVND (reference sequence). Trimming cost V 7 bases and J 2 bases, with 5 bases left between them. CDR3 length: 11 amino acids. CDR3 in DNA: TGTGCCAGTATCGGAAACACTGAAGCTTTCTTT. Its protein is CASIGNTEAFF.

Within the sample, this clonotype is medium-sized (0.01 to 0.1%). V and J are TRBV20-1 and TRBJ1-1; 9 bases map to TRBD1. CDR1 and CDR2 from the germline V gene are DFQATT and SNEGSKA (reference sequence). V shed 3 bases, J shed 4 bases, and the junction held 6 bases outside the gene matches. The CDR3 sequence is 14 residues long. The CDR3 protein is CSASRGQGTTEAFF. The CDR3 nucleotides read TGCAGTGCTAGTCGAGGACAGGGGACCACTGAAGCTTTCTTT.

CDR3 protein: CSAPEVGGNTIYF. In nucleotides, the CDR3 is TGCAGTGCCCCCGAGGTTGGAGGAAACACCATATATTTT. This sequence joins TRBV20-1 and TRBJ1-3; the D is unclear. CDR1 is DFQATT, CDR2 SNEGSKA, per germline (reference sequence). The CDR3 runs to 13 residues. V lost 6 bases to trimming and J lost 4 bases, with 13 bases between them.

The genes are TRBV18 and TRBJ1-5, with D hard to call. The V end was cut by 2 bases, the J end by 7 bases, with 3 bases between. The V gene's germline CDR1 is KGHSH and CDR2 LQKENI. The CDR3 is made up of 11 amino acids. The CDR3 here is CASSPSQPQHF. As DNA, the CDR3 is TGTGCCAGCTCACCAAGCCAGCCCCAGCATTTT.

The rearrangement uses TRBV11-3 and TRBJ2-1, with 11 bases identical to TRBD2. Germline trimming cut 1 base from V and 13 bases from J; bases unmatched to any gene: 6. The CDR3 totals 14 residues. Germline CDR1 SGHNT, CDR2 YENEEA. The CDR3, as DNA: TGTGCCAGCAGCTTAGGATTTAGCGGGAGGGATCAGTTCTTC. Translation gives CASSLGFSGRDQFF.

V usage is TRBV20-1 and J usage is TRBJ1-4; no clear D. Germline CDR1 reads DFQATT; CDR2 reads SNEGSKA (reference sequence). Trimming removed 5 bases from V and 5 bases from J, with 6 bases in between. CDR3 length equals 11 residues. In DNA form, the CDR3 reads TGCAGTGCTCTAAGAAATGAAAAACTGTTTTTT. It encodes CSALRNEKLFF.

The rearrangement uses TRBV24-1 and TRBJ2-5; 8 bases are a match to TRBD2. This CDR3 is 13 amino acids long. Trimming at V came to 5 bases and at J to 4 bases, leaving 2 bases not matched to a gene. Germline V gives CDR1 KGHDR, CDR2 SFDVKD. In DNA, the CDR3 is TGTGCCACCAGTGCGGGGGGGCGAGAGACCCAGTACTTC. Amino acids: CATSAGGRETQYF.

The J gene is TRBJ1-2, the V gene TRBV20-1; 9 bases agree with TRBD1. Germline V gene data show CDR1 as DFQATT and CDR2 as SNEGSKA (reference sequence). The V and J ends lost 6 bases and 6 bases, in that order; junction bases with no gene match: 17. The CDR3 loop spans 16 amino acids. CDR3: CSAFRDREIRSNGYTF. The CDR3 DNA follows: TGCAGTGCCTTCCGGGACAGGGAAATTAGGAGTAATGGCTACACCTTC.

This chain connects TRBV9 to TRBJ1-2, with D uncertain. The germline V and J ends were trimmed by 0 bases and 0 bases, with 18 bases remaining between them. CDR1 and CDR2 (germline): SGDLS, YYNGEE. This CDR3 spans 18 amino acids. CDR3: CASSVEEGSSTTNYGYTF. DNA of the CDR3: TGTGCCAGCAGCGTAGAGGAAGGCAGCTCGACGACTAACTATGGCTACACCTTC.

In this sample, this clonotype turned up a few times. The chain recombines TRBV6-2 or TRBV6-3 with TRBJ2-5; 9 bases are a match to TRBD2. In germline, CDR1 is MNHEY, CDR2 SVGEGT. The CDR3 sequence is 20 residues long. J was trimmed by 1 base and V by 0 bases; bases with no gene match: 15. Here the CDR3 DNA reads TGTGCCAGCAGTTACTCGAGATCTAGCGGGACACCCTACGGCCAAGAGACCCAGTACTTC. Residues: CASSYSRSSGTPYGQETQYF.

The rearrangement uses TRBV11-2 and TRBJ2-1, with 9 positions matching TRBD1. CDR3 length: 17 residues. Germline V gene data show CDR1 as SGHAT and CDR2 as FQNNGV. Trimming at V came to 5 bases and at J to 4 bases, leaving 12 bases not matched to a gene. In DNA, the CDR3 is TGTGCCAGCAGCCAGTTTGTGACAGGGACAGGGTACAATGAGCAGTTCTTC. Amino acid sequence: CASSQFVTGTGYNEQFF.

This rearrangement joins TRBV6-5 to TRBJ1-1, with a tentative D call TRBD1 (6 bases). Germline V lookup: CDR1 MNHEY, CDR2 SVGAGI. This CDR3 is built from 17 residues. V was shortened by 0 bases and J by 1 base, with 15 bases between the two germline ends. Here the CDR3 reads CASSYSMGAGGNTEAFF. CDR3 DNA sequence: TGTGCCAGCAGTTACTCGATGGGGGCGGGTGGGAACACTGAAGCTTTCTTT.